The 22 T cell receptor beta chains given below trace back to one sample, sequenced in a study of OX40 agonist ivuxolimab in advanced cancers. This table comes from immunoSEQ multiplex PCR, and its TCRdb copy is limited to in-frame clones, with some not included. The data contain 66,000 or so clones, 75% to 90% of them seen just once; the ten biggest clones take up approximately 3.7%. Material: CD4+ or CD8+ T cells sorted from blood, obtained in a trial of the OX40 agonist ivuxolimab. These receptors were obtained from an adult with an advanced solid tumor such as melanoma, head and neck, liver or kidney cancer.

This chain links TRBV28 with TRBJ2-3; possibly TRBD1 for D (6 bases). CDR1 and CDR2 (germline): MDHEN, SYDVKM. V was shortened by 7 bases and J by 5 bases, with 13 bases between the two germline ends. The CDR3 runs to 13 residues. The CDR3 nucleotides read TGTGCCAGCATTTCTGGGGGCTTAGATACGCAGTATTTT. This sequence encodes CASISGGLDTQYF.

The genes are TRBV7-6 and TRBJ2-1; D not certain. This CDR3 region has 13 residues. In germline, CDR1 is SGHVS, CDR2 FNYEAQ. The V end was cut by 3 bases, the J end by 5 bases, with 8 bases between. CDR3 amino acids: CASSFNSDNEQFF. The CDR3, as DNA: TGTGCCAGCAGCTTTAACTCAGACAATGAGCAGTTCTTC.

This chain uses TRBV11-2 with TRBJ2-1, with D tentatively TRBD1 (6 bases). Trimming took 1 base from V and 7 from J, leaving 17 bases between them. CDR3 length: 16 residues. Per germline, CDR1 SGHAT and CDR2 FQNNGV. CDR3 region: CASSLVSGTRLNEQFF. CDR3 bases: TGTGCCAGCAGCTTAGTCAGTGGGACACGGTTAAATGAGCAGTTCTTC.

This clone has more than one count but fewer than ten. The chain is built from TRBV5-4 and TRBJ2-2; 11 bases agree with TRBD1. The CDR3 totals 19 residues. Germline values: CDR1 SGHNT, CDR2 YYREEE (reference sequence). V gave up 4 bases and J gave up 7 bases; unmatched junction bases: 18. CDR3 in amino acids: CASSPVPNIWTGGVGELFF. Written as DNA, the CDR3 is TGTGCCAGCAGCCCTGTCCCGAATATCTGGACAGGGGGCGTCGGGGAGCTGTTTTTT.

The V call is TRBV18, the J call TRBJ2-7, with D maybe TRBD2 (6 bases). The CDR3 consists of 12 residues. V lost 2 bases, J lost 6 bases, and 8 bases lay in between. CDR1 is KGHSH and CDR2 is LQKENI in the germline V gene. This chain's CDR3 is CASSPGGFEQYF. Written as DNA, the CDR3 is TGTGCCAGCTCACCAGGAGGGTTCGAGCAGTACTTC.

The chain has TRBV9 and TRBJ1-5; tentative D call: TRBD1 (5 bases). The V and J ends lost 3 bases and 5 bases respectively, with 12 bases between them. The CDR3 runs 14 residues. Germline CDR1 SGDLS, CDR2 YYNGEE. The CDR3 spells CASSAKGGDQPQHF. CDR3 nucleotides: TGTGCCAGCAGCGCCAAGGGAGGGGATCAGCCCCAGCATTTT. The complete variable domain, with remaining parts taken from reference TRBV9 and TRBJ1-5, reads DSGVTQTPKHLITATGQRVTLRCSPRSGDLSVYWYQQSLDQGLQFLIQYYNGEERAKGNILERFSAQQFPDLHSELNLSSLELGDSALYFCASSAKGGDQPQHFGDGTRLSIL.

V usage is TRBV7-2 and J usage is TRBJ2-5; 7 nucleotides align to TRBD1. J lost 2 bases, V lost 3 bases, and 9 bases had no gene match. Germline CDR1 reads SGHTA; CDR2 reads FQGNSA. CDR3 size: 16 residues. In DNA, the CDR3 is TGTGCCAGCAGCTTTTCCGGGGACAGAACACAAGAGACCCAGTACTTC. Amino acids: CASSFSGDRTQETQYF. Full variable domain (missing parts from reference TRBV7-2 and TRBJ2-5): GAGVSQSPSNKVTEKGKDVELRCDPISGHTALYWYRQSLGQGLEFLIYFQGNSAPDKSGLPSDRFSAERTGGSVSTLTIQRTQQEDSAVYLCASSFSGDRTQETQYFGPGTRLLVL.

The CDR3 protein is CASSPPATDTEAFF. CDR3 DNA sequence: TGTGCCAGCTCACCACCGGCGACAGACACTGAAGCTTTCTTT. J is TRBJ1-1 and V is TRBV18; tentatively, D is TRBD1 (5 bases). Trimming cost V 0 bases and J 3 bases, with 8 bases left between them. This CDR3 is built from 14 residues. CDR1 KGHSH and CDR2 LQKENI come from the germline V gene.

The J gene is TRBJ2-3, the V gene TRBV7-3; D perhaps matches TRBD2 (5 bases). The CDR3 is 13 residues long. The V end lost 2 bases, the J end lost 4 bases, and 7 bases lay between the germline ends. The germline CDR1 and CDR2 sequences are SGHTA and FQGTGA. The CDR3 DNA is TGTGCCAGCAGCTTAGCGGGCCCAGATACGCAGTATTTT. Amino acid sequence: CASSLAGPDTQYF.

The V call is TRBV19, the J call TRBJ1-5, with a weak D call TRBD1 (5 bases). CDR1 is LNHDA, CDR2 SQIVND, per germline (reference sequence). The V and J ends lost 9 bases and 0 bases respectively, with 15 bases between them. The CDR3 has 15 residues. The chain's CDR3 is CASTLTANSNQPQHF. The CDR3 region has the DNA TGTGCCAGCACCCTGACAGCTAATAGCAATCAGCCCCAGCATTTT.

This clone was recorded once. Written as DNA, the CDR3 is TGTGCCAGTAGTATCGTAACTAGCGGGAGTAACATTCAGTACTTC. Protein sequence: CASSIVTSGSNIQYF. The gene calls are TRBV19 and TRBJ2-4, with 11 bases fitting TRBD2. The CDR3 is made up of 15 amino acids. J lost 7 bases, V lost 3 bases, and 5 bases had no gene match. Germline CDR1 LNHDA, CDR2 SQIVND (reference sequence).

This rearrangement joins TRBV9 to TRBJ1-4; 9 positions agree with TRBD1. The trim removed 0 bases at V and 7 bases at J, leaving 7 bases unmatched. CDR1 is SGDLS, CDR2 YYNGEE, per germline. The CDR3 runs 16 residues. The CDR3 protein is CASSVGHRGLSEKLFF. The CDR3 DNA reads TGTGCCAGCAGCGTAGGGCACAGGGGGCTCAGTGAAAAACTGTTTTTT.

Here the CDR3 DNA reads TGCGCCAGCAGCTTGGAGAGCTCTGGGGCCAACGTCCTGACTTTC. Its translation is CASSLESSGANVLTF. V gene TRBV5-1 combines with J gene TRBJ2-6; D uncertain. V dropped 0 bases and J dropped 0 bases, with 4 bases sitting between them. This CDR3 has 15 amino acids. The germline CDR1 and CDR2 sequences are SGHRS and YFSETQ. Filled out from reference TRBV5-1 and TRBJ2-6, the complete variable domain reads KAGVTQTPRYLIKTRGQQVTLSCSPISGHRSVSWYQQTPGQGLQFLFEYFSETQRNKGNFPGRFSGRQFSNSRSEMNVSTLELGDSALYLCASSLESSGANVLTFGAGSRLTVL.

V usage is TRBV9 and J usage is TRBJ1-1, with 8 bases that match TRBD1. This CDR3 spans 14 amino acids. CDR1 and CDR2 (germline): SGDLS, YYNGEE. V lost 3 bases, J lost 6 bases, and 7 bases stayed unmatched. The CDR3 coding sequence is TGTGCCAGCAGCGGGGACAGGATGAGTTCTGAAGCTTTCTTT. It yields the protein CASSGDRMSSEAFF.

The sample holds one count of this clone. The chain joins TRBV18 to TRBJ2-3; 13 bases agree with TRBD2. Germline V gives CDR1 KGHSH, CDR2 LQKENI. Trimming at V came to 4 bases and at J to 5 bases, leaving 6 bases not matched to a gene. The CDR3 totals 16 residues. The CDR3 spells CASSLGLAGAKDTQYF. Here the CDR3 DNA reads TGTGCCAGCTCACTCGGACTAGCGGGAGCAAAAGATACGCAGTATTTT.

The DNA for the CDR3 is TGTGCCAGCAGCGTCGGCGGGCTAGCAAAAGAGACCCAGTACTTC. Residues: CASSVGGLAKETQYF. V is TRBV9 and J is TRBJ2-5; D is perhaps TRBD2 (5 bases). Germline V CDR1 and CDR2: SGDLS, YYNGEE. This CDR3 has 15 residues. Trimming left V 2 bases short and J 3 bases short, with 14 bases between.

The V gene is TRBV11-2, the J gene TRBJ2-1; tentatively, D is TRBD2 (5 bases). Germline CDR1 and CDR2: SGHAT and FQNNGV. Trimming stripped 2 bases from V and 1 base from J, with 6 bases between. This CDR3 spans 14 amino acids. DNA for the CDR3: TGTGCCAGCAGCTTATCGGGGTCCTACAATGAGCAGTTCTTC. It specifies CASSLSGSYNEQFF.

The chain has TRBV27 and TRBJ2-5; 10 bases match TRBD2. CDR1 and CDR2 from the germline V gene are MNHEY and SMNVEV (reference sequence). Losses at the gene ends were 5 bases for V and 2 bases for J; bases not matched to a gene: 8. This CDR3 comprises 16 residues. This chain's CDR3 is CASSGLSGGPQETQYF. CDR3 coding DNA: TGTGCCAGCAGTGGACTTAGCGGGGGGCCTCAAGAGACCCAGTACTTC.

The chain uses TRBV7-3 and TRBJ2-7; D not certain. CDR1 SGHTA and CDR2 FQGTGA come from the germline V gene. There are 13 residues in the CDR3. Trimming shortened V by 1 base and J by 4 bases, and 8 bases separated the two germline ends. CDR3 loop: CASSLNVQYEQYF. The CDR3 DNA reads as TGTGCCAGCAGCTTAAACGTTCAGTACGAGCAGTACTTC.

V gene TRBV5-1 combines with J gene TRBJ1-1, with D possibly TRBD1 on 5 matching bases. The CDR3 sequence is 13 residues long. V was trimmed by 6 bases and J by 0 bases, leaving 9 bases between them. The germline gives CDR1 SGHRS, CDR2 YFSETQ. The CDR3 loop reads CASMTDLNTEAFF. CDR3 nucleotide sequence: TGCGCCAGCATGACAGATTTGAACACTGAAGCTTTCTTT.

The CDR3 reads CASTPQGATYEQYF. CDR3 nucleotide sequence: TGTGCCAGCACCCCACAGGGGGCGACCTACGAGCAGTACTTC. This rearrangement joins TRBV6-5 to TRBJ2-7; 9 nucleotides line up with TRBD1. CDR1 is MNHEY and CDR2 is SVGAGI in the germline V gene. The CDR3 has 14 residues. Unmatched junction bases numbered 6, after V lost 7 bases and J lost 2 bases.

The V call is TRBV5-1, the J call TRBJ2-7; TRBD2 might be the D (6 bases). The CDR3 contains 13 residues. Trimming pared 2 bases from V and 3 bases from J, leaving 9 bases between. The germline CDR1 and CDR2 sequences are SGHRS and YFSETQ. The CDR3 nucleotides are TGCGCCAGCAGCTTTACGGGGGACTACGAGCAGTACTTC. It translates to CASSFTGDYEQYF.